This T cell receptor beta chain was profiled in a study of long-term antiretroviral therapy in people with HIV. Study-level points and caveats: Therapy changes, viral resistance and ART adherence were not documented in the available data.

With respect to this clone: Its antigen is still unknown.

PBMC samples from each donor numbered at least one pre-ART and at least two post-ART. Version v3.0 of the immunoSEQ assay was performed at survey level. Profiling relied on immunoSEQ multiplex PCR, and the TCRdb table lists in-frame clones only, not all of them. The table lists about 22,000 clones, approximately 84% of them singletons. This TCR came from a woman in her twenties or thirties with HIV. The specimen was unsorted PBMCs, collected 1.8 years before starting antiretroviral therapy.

The CDR3 coding sequence is TGTGCCATCAGGCTTCCCCAGGACACTAAAGACTATGGCTACACCTTC. It translates to CAIRLPQDTKDYGYTF. This sequence joins TRBV10-3 and TRBJ1-2, with D possibly being TRBD1 (5 bases). Germline-derived CDR1 and CDR2 are ENHRY and SYGVKD. The V gene lost 6 bases and the J gene lost 3 bases, with 20 bases spanning the gap. The CDR3 is 16 amino acids.